The source of this T cell receptor beta chain is a study of molecular identifiers for immune sequencing clone quantification. MiXCR, run by TCRdb on the PCR reads, gives a single entry per CDR3 protein. The repertoire consists of over 100,000 distinct CDR3 sequences, with about 35% occurring once and the leading ten covering less than 10%. This clonotype was observed a few times. The germline gives CDR1 MNHEY, CDR2 SVGEGT. This CDR3 is built from 15 residues. Trimming cost V 4 bases and J 1 base, with 13 bases left between them. The source material was naive CD8+ T cells from blood, with Jurkat cell RNA spiked in. Noted subset: FACS-sorted CD8+CD4-CCR7+CD45RA+ naive T cells. This TCR derives from a human donor in good health. Some libraries in this study had Jurkat cell RNA spiked in. The chain joins TRBV6-2 or TRBV6-3 to TRBJ1-1; D is possibly TRBD1 (5 bases). The CDR3 reads CASSSPGRGNTEAFF. The CDR3 nucleotides are TGTGCCAGCAGTTCCCCAGGGCGGGGGAACACTGAAGCTTTCTTT.